A selection of T cell receptor beta chains follows, all from one sample in a study of T cells in Graves' hyperthyroidism and ophthalmopathy. From the multiplex PCR reads, TCRdb called clonotypes with MiXCR, one entry per CDR3 protein. The top ten hold approximately 23% of the sample, which has 300,000 to 350,000 distinct CDR3 sequences, approximately 13% seen once. The specimen was blood. Source of these receptors: a woman aged 25 to 39 with Graves' hyperthyroidism. The CDR3 runs from the conserved cysteine through the conserved F or W. A D gene is named only where the DNA matches it firmly. Where a row states a size, it is once, few, many or the class of an expanded clone; other rows omit it.

many	TRBV9	TRBJ2-2	.	TGTGCCAGCAGCCCTGGGACAGCGGGAACCGGGGAGCTGTTTTTT	CASSPGTAGTGELFF
many	TRBV28	TRBJ1-1	.	TGTGCCAGCAGTTCAGAGAACACTGAAGCTTTCTTT	CASSSENTEAFF
many	TRBV11-2	TRBJ1-6	.	TGTGCCAGCAGCCGTCCCGGGACAATAACCAATTCACCCCTCCACTTT	CASSRPGTITNSPLHF
many	TRBV5-1	TRBJ2-1	.	TGCGCCAGCAGCTTCTTTGGGACTGAGCAGTTCTTC	CASSFFGTEQFF
few	TRBV20-1	TRBJ1-5	.	TGCAGTGCTAGTGGAAACGGCAATCAGCCCCAGCATTTT	CSASGNGNQPQHF
.	TRBV3-1	TRBJ2-1	.	TGTGCCAGCAGCCAAGACTCGGTCTCCTACAATGAGCAGTTCTTC	CASSQDSVSYNEQFF
many	TRBV6-1	TRBJ2-2	TRBD2	TGTGCCAGCACAACGGGAGGGAACACCGGGGAGCTGTTTTTT	CASTTGGNTGELFF
many	TRBV11-2	TRBJ2-3	.	TGTGCCAGCAGCTTAGCGGTCCCGGGTGATAGCGTACGCACAGATACGCAGTATTTT	CASSLAVPGDSVRTDTQYF
many	TRBV27	TRBJ1-2	.	TGTGCCAGCAGTCCCGGGACCTATCTCTATGGCTACACCTTC	CASSPGTYLYGYTF
.	TRBV5-8	TRBJ2-7	.	TGTGCCAGCAGCCTCGGACTGTCTTCCTCCTATTACGAGCAGTACTTC	CASSLGLSSSYYEQYF
few	TRBV20-1	TRBJ2-2	.	TGCAGTGCCCAGCTCACTCAAACCGGGGAGCTGTTTTTT	CSAQLTQTGELFF
few	TRBV3-1	TRBJ1-3	TRBD1	TGTGCCAGCAGTTCCCCAGGACAGGGGAACACCATATATTTT	CASSSPGQGNTIYF
many	TRBV7-8	TRBJ2-7	.	TGTGCCAGCAGCTTGTACCCGGACAGCTCCTACGAGCAGTACTTC	CASSLYPDSSYEQYF
.	TRBV10-3	TRBJ2-1	TRBD2	TGTGCCATCAGTGGGGGACTAGGGGGTGAGCAGTTCTTC	CAISGGLGGEQFF
few	TRBV5-1	TRBJ2-1	TRBD2	TGCGCCAGCAGCTCGACTAGCGGCACCCGTTTAAACTCCTACAATGAGCAGTTCTTC	CASSSTSGTRLNSYNEQFF
.	TRBV7-3	TRBJ2-1	TRBD2	TGTGCCAGCAGCTTAGCAGGGACTAGCGCATACAATGAGCAGTTCTTC	CASSLAGTSAYNEQFF
many	TRBV28	TRBJ2-1	.	TGTGCCAGCTCCCTAGGTGGCGGATTAGACAATGAGCAGTTCTTC	CASSLGGGLDNEQFF
many	TRBV27	TRBJ1-1	.	TGTGCCAGCAGCGACAGGACAAGCGCTGAAGCTTTCTTT	CASSDRTSAEAFF
few	TRBV20-1	TRBJ2-5	TRBD2	TGCAGTGCTTCCGGACTAGCGGGAGAGCAAGAGACCCAGTACTTC	CSASGLAGEQETQYF
many	TRBV7-3	TRBJ2-1	.	TGTGCCAGCAGCCCCGGAGGGTACAATAGTGAGCAGTTCTTC	CASSPGGYNSEQFF
many	TRBV12-3/TRBV12-4	TRBJ2-1	TRBD2	TGTGCCAGCAGCTACAGCGGGAGGGAAGGCAATGAGCAGTTCTTC	CASSYSGREGNEQFF
.	TRBV6-1	TRBJ2-7	.	TGTGCCAGCAGTGAATCGGGGCTTTCCTACGAGCAGTACTTC	CASSESGLSYEQYF
.	TRBV20-1	TRBJ2-2	TRBD2	TGCAGTGCGAGAGGGGTAGCGGGAGGGAGGACCGGGGAGCTGTTTTTT	CSARGVAGGRTGELFF
few	TRBV7-2	TRBJ2-1	TRBD2	TGTGCCAGCATAGCGGGACCCGCGAGGAATGAGCAGTTCTTC	CASIAGPARNEQFF
.	TRBV19	TRBJ2-1	TRBD2	TGTGCCAGTAGTTCCTCCTTAGCGGGTATCGACAATGAGCAGTTCTTC	CASSSSLAGIDNEQFF
many	TRBV30	TRBJ2-4	.	TGTGCCTGGGGATCTTTAGGCCTTCAGTACTTC	CAWGSLGLQYF
once	TRBV11-1	TRBJ2-1	TRBD1	TGTGCCAGCAGCTTAGCGGGACAGGGAACCTACAATGAGCAGTTCTTC	CASSLAGQGTYNEQFF